A selection of T cell receptor beta chains follows, all from one sample in a study of vaccination and CD4 T cells after COVID-19. No antigens are known for them. TCRdb re-analysed the PCR reads in MiXCR, keeping a single row per CDR3 protein. This table has roughly 2,100 distinct CDR3 sequences, approximately 54% appearing once. The sequencing used CD4+ T cells from blood, cultured in vitro, collected after SARS-CoV-2 vaccination. These receptors all stem from a human donor who had recovered from COVID-19. Each CDR3 is given with its conserved first and last residue. The D gene is left open where the match is weak. Clone size is not always given. Where it is, it says once, few, many or a class for expanded clones.

d_gene	j_gene	abundance	v_gene	CDR3aa	CDR3nt
-	TRBJ1-1	-	TRBV10-3	CAISERSVTDAEAFF	TGTGCCATCAGTGAGAGGTCGGTCACCGACGCTGAAGCTTTCTTT
-	TRBJ1-2	-	TRBV7-2	CASSLGGPDYGYTF	TGTGCCAGCAGCTTAGGGGGGCCCGACTATGGCTACACCTTC
TRBD1	TRBJ2-7	few	TRBV6-1	CASRTGGYEQYF	TGTGCCAGCAGGACAGGGGGCTACGAGCAGTACTTC
TRBD1	TRBJ2-7	-	TRBV28	CASTARDSSYEQYF	TGTGCCAGCACGGCTCGGGACAGCTCCTACGAGCAGTACTTC
TRBD1	TRBJ1-1	-	TRBV2	CATSTGLNTEAFF	TGTGCCACTTCGACAGGGCTGAACACTGAAGCTTTCTTT
-	TRBJ1-2	few	TRBV29-1	CSVDPVGGYTF	TGCAGCGTTGATCCGGTAGGGGGCTACACCTTC
-	TRBJ2-7	-	TRBV7-2	CASSPPGTINEQYF	TGTGCCAGCAGCCCACCCGGGACAATTAACGAGCAGTACTTC
TRBD1	TRBJ1-2	-	TRBV28	CASSSPSGGANGYTF	TGTGCCAGCAGTTCCCCGTCAGGGGGCGCGAATGGCTACACCTTC
-	TRBJ1-4	-	TRBV20-1	CSARVGGTNEKLFF	TGCAGTGCTAGAGTGGGGGGGACTAATGAAAAACTGTTTTTT
-	TRBJ1-4	once	TRBV4-1	CASSSPGATNEKLFF	TGCGCCAGCAGCTCCCCTGGGGCAACTAATGAAAAACTGTTTTTT
-	TRBJ2-3	few	TRBV20-1	CSARGKGDTQYF	TGCAGTGCTAGAGGTAAAGGAGATACGCAGTATTTT
TRBD1	TRBJ2-1	-	TRBV19	CASSRDRGGTYNEQFF	TGTGCCAGTAGTCGGGACAGGGGGGGAACCTACAATGAGCAGTTCTTC
-	TRBJ1-1	-	TRBV20-1	CSALPTEPMNTEAFF	TGCAGTGCTTTACCGACAGAGCCGATGAACACTGAAGCTTTCTTT
-	TRBJ2-7	-	TRBV6-1	CASSSVGPIYEQYF	TGTGCCAGCAGTAGCGTGGGACCGATCTACGAGCAGTACTTC
-	TRBJ1-1	-	TRBV6-2/TRBV6-3	CASSYSFGGQDTEAFF	TGTGCCAGCAGTTACTCATTTGGGGGGCAGGACACTGAAGCTTTCTTT
-	TRBJ2-1	-	TRBV5-1	CASSVTGGYNEQFF	TGCGCCAGCAGCGTGACAGGAGGATACAATGAGCAGTTCTTC
TRBD1	TRBJ1-3	-	TRBV15	CATSRDYGRGTGNTIYF	TGTGCCACCAGCAGAGATTATGGCAGGGGGACGGGAAACACCATATATTTT
-	TRBJ1-5	few	TRBV6-1	CASSDAGGNQPQHF	TGTGCCAGCAGTGATGCTGGTGGCAATCAGCCCCAGCATTTT
TRBD1	TRBJ2-5	few	TRBV2	CASLLGGTGALGQYF	TGTGCCAGCCTCCTCGGGGGGACAGGGGCCTTGGGCCAGTACTTC
-	TRBJ2-4	-	TRBV20-1	CSASPGNIQYF	TGCAGTGCTAGCCCAGGGAACATTCAGTACTTC
TRBD1	TRBJ1-2	-	TRBV28	CASSFLDRGQAYGYTF	TGTGCCAGCAGTTTCCTAGACAGGGGCCAGGCCTATGGCTACACCTTC
-	TRBJ2-3	-	TRBV25-1	CASSEWERGYTDF	TGTGCCAGCAGTGAATGGGAGAGGGGCTACACGGATTTT
TRBD1	TRBJ1-1	-	TRBV28	CASGTGGFLSEAFF	TGTGCCAGCGGGACAGGGGGATTCCTATCTGAAGCTTTCTTT
TRBD1	TRBJ1-2	-	TRBV6-1	CASSRPGQGALGYTF	TGTGCCAGCAGCCGGCCGGGACAGGGGGCCCTCGGCTACACCTTC
TRBD1	TRBJ1-3	-	TRBV27	CASSLKGDRGRRDTIYF	TGTGCCAGCAGTTTAAAGGGGGACAGGGGGCGCAGAGACACCATATATTTT
-	TRBJ2-7	-	TRBV20-1	CSAGGGTYEQYF	TGCAGTGCTGGGGGTGGGACCTACGAGCAGTACTTC
-	TRBJ1-5	-	TRBV6-5	CASSYSGERGNQPQHF	TGTGCCAGCAGTTACTCTGGGGAGCGCGGCAATCAGCCCCAGCATTTT
-	TRBJ2-3	-	TRBV7-2	CASSLVRDTQYF	TGTGCCAGCTCCCTCGTCCGAGATACGCAGTATTTT
TRBD1	TRBJ2-7	once	TRBV2	CASGQVFSYEQYF	TGTGCCAGCGGACAGGTCTTCTCCTACGAGCAGTACTTC
-	TRBJ1-6	few	TRBV20-1	CSARDLRRDNSPLHF	TGCAGTGCTAGAGATCTGCGCAGGGATAATTCACCCCTCCACTTT
TRBD1	TRBJ2-2	-	TRBV2	CASSEAWTGTGELFF	TGTGCCAGCAGTGAAGCATGGACAGGAACCGGGGAGCTGTTTTTT
TRBD2	TRBJ2-3	-	TRBV10-3	CATAGGREDTQYF	TGTGCTACGGCGGGGGGGCGGGAAGATACGCAGTATTTT
-	TRBJ1-2	-	TRBV5-1	CASSYDGSMSGYTF	TGCGCCAGCAGCTACGACGGATCTATGTCGGGCTACACCTTC
-	TRBJ1-2	-	TRBV4-1	CASSQDSRRVTGGYTF	TGCGCCAGCAGCCAAGATAGTCGCAGGGTGACGGGAGGCTACACCTTC
TRBD2	TRBJ2-3	-	TRBV10-3	CAISLAATDTQYF	TGTGCCATCAGCCTAGCGGCCACAGATACGCAGTATTTT
-	TRBJ2-7	medium-sized	TRBV20-1	CSALADYEQYF	TGCAGTGCGCTCGCGGACTACGAGCAGTACTTC
TRBD1	TRBJ2-6	-	TRBV6-5	CASSYAPQGASGANVLTF	TGTGCCAGCAGTTATGCCCCACAGGGGGCCTCTGGGGCCAACGTCCTGACTTTC
-	TRBJ1-3	-	TRBV11-2	CASSLRPGRVAGNTIYF	TGTGCCAGCAGCTTAAGGCCCGGCAGGGTGGCTGGAAACACCATATATTTT
TRBD1	TRBJ2-7	few	TRBV6-5	CASSYSEQGVDEQYF	TGTGCCAGCAGTTACTCGGAACAGGGGGTCGACGAGCAGTACTTC
-	TRBJ2-4	few	TRBV28	CASSYRVLAKNIQYF	TGTGCCAGCAGTTACAGGGTGTTGGCCAAAAACATTCAGTACTTC
-	TRBJ1-2	-	TRBV2	CASTGGDYGYTF	TGTGCGAGTACCGGAGGGGACTATGGCTACACCTTC
TRBD2	TRBJ2-3	-	TRBV20-1	CSASRVAGVTDTQYF	TGCAGTGCTAGTCGGGTAGCGGGAGTGACGGATACGCAGTATTTT
-	TRBJ2-5	few	TRBV6-4	CASSVPRPQETQYF	TGTGCCAGCAGTGTTCCCCGGCCTCAAGAGACCCAGTACTTC
-	TRBJ2-4	-	TRBV4-3	CASSQSHRRGHLAKNIQYF	TGCGCCAGCAGCCAGTCCCATAGGCGAGGGCACCTAGCCAAAAACATTCAGTACTTC
TRBD1	TRBJ1-6	-	TRBV12-3/TRBV12-4	CASRSGGVAPLHF	TGTGCCAGCAGATCAGGGGGAGTCGCACCCCTCCACTTT
-	TRBJ1-1	-	TRBV5-1	CASSLGAANTEAFF	TGCGCCAGCAGCTTGGGGGCGGCGAACACTGAAGCTTTCTTT
-	TRBJ1-2	-	TRBV30	CAWTRAGTNYGYTF	TGTGCCTGGACCAGGGCGGGTACTAACTATGGCTACACCTTC
TRBD1	TRBJ1-4	-	TRBV27	CASSLSSGGAGEKLFF	TGTGCCAGCAGTTTATCATCAGGGGGCGCCGGGGAAAAACTGTTTTTT
-	TRBJ2-5	-	TRBV7-6	CASSLAGAGNQETQYF	TGTGCCAGCAGCTTAGCAGGGGCAGGGAACCAAGAGACCCAGTACTTC
-	TRBJ1-1	few	TRBV15	CATSRVSDTEAFF	TGTGCCACCAGCAGAGTGTCGGACACTGAAGCTTTCTTT
TRBD1	TRBJ2-5	-	TRBV11-3	CASSLGTRGPGQEAQYF	TGTGCCAGCAGCTTAGGCACCAGGGGGCCGGGACAAGAGGCCCAGTACTTC
-	TRBJ2-7	-	TRBV11-3	CASKDRGTPYEQYF	TGTGCCAGCAAGGATAGGGGTACTCCCTACGAGCAGTACTTC
-	TRBJ2-3	few	TRBV10-1	CAIHPAPFTQYF	TGCGCCATCCACCCAGCCCCTTTTACGCAGTATTTT
-	TRBJ1-6	-	TRBV14	CASSQDRPPLHF	TGTGCCAGCAGCCAAGATCGTCCGCCCCTCCACTTT
-	TRBJ2-7	-	TRBV6-5	CASSWAGEQYF	TGTGCCAGCAGTTGGGCGGGCGAGCAGTACTTC
-	TRBJ1-2	few	TRBV15	CATSRDTQGSYGYTF	TGTGCCACCAGCAGAGATACACAGGGATCCTATGGCTACACCTTC
-	TRBJ2-5	-	TRBV5-4	CASSGNIEETQYF	TGTGCCAGCAGCGGGAACATAGAGGAGACCCAGTACTTC